A single sample gave rise to the 6 T cell receptor beta chains below, sequenced in a study of T cell changes during pregnancy in multiple sclerosis (dated by TCRdb to between 2018 and 2021). Library preparation was by the immunoSEQ multiplex PCR assay. TCRdb provides this immuneACCESS table in a form limited to in-frame rearrangements. Some clones are lacking; in checked studies, under half of them reflect an unresolved V gene, and why the rest are absent is not known. This sample is represented by 45,000 to 65,000 clones; over 90% of them were singletons. Of the sample, less than 0.6% is held by the ten largest clones. Sequences were derived from CD4+ T cells from peripheral blood mononuclear cells, sampled in the third trimester of pregnancy. These TCRs come from a female donor with multiple sclerosis, enrolled in a pregnancy study.

This clone was observed a handful of times. The V gene is TRBV19, the J gene TRBJ1-5; no reliable D call. V lost 3 bases and J lost 7, with 7 bases in between. The CDR3 runs 12 residues. The germline V gene has CDR1 LNHDA and CDR2 SQIVND (reference sequence). CDR3 residues: CASSIPRQPQHF. The CDR3 DNA reads TGTGCCAGTAGTATCCCGCGGCAGCCCCAGCATTTT.

The V and J genes are TRBV27 and TRBJ1-4, with D perhaps matching TRBD1 (6 bases). The CDR3 spans 15 residues. The germline V and J ends were trimmed by 5 bases and 7 bases, with 17 bases remaining between them. The germline V gene encodes CDR1 MNHEY and CDR2 SMNVEV (reference sequence). The CDR3 sequence: CASSPRTAFTEKLFF. The CDR3 bases are TGTGCCAGCAGTCCCCGGACAGCCTTTACTGAAAAACTGTTTTTT. Based on the CDR3 plus reference TRBV27 and TRBJ1-4, the full variable domain is EAQVTQNPRYLITVTGKKLTVTCSQNMNHEYMSWYRQDPGLGLRQIYYSMNVEVTDKGDVPEGYKVSRKEKRNFPLILESPSPNQTSLYFCASSPRTAFTEKLFFGSGTQLSVL.

The chain uses TRBV5-6 and TRBJ2-1; no definite D call. Looked up from germline, CDR1 is SGHDT and CDR2 is YYEEEE. The CDR3 length is 16 residues. V lost 3 bases and J 3 bases, leaving 16 bases between the germline ends. The CDR3 DNA follows: TGTGCCAGCAGCTCGATAGCAGTCCCAAGCTACAATGAGCAGTTCTTC. Its protein product is CASSSIAVPSYNEQFF.

The chain recombines TRBV6-5 with TRBJ2-1; D is perhaps TRBD2 (5 bases). The ends were cut back, 4 bases at V and 7 bases at J, with 11 bases in the middle. CDR1 is MNHEY and CDR2 is SVGAGI in the germline V gene. The CDR3 spans 13 residues. For the CDR3, the DNA is TGTGCCAGCAGTTGGGGTAGCGTTAATGAGCAGTTCTTC. This translates into CASSWGSVNEQFF.

This clone has only a few counts. V is TRBV7-2 and J is TRBJ2-2; possibly TRBD2 for D (5 bases). The germline V gene encodes CDR1 SGHTA and CDR2 FQGNSA. The CDR3 has 13 amino acids. Trimming stripped 5 bases from V and 7 bases from J, with 11 bases between. The CDR3 region is CASSPSRVGELFF. The DNA of the CDR3 is TGTGCCAGCAGCCCCTCGCGGGTCGGGGAGCTGTTTTTT.

This sequence joins TRBV2 and TRBJ1-1; 10 bases are shared with TRBD1. Germline V gives CDR1 SNHLY, CDR2 FYNNEI. This CDR3 spans 13 amino acids. The trim removed 8 bases at V and 6 bases at J, leaving 6 bases unmatched. The CDR3 region is CASGDRGYAEAFF. DNA for the CDR3: TGTGCCAGCGGGGACAGGGGTTACGCTGAAGCTTTCTTT.